This T cell receptor beta chain was sequenced during a study of T cell responses to AZD1222 COVID-19 vaccine. The assay was immunoSEQ multiplex PCR, and TCRdb's table has in-frame clones only and misses some. The table shows approximately 150,000 clones, with about 92% occurring only once. V dropped 4 bases and J dropped 4 bases, with 11 bases sitting between them. The CDR3 is 14 amino acids. Germline CDR1 and CDR2: MDHEN and SYDVKM. Sequenced material: peripheral blood, taken 28 days after the second AZD1222 dose. The V and J genes are TRBV28 and TRBJ1-3; perhaps TRBD1 as D (6 bases). The receptor comes from an adult who received the AZD1222 COVID-19 vaccine. The CDR3 region is CASSYGGPGNTIYF. In DNA form, the CDR3 reads TGTGCCAGCAGTTACGGGGGGCCAGGAAACACCATATATTTT. The variable domain in full, completed from reference TRBV28 and TRBJ1-3, reads DVKVTQSSRYLVKRTGEKVFLECVQDMDHENMFWYRQDPGLGLRLIYFSYDVKMKEKGDIPEGYSVSREKKERFSLILESASTNQTSMYLCASSYGGPGNTIYFGEGSWLTVV.